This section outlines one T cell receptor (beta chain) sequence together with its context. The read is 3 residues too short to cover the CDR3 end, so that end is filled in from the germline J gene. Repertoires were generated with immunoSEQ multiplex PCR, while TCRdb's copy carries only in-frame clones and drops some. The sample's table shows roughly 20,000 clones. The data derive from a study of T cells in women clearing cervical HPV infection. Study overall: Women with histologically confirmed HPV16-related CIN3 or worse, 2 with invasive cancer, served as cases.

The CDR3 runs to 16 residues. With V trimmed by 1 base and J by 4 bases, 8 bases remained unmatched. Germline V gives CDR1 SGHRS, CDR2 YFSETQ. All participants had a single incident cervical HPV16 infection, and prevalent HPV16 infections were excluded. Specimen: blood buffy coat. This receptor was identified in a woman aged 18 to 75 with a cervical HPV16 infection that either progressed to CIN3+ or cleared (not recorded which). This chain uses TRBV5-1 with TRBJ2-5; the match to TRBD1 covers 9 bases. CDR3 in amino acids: CASSLLPYRGRETQYF. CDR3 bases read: TGCGCCAGCAGCTTGCTCCCTTACAGGGGGCGAGAGACC.